This T cell receptor (beta chain) was identified during a study of spatial heterogeneity in lung cancer. About the study: Sequence detection consistently recorded a greater number of beta-chain than alpha-chain sequences. The study, taken as a whole, reports: Detection of ubiquitous tumor TCRs in blood was higher at resection than follow-up.

The CDR3 length is 13 residues. Per germline, CDR1 SGHRS and CDR2 YFSETQ. Deletions cut 4 bases from V and 2 bases from J, with 6 bases between. Noted time point: sample taken at primary tumor resection. This clonotype showed up many times. What it binds is not known. Unique molecular identifiers tagged every individual TCR cDNA molecule. One entry per CDR3 protein, called by TCRdb with MiXCR from the 5' RACE reads. Among about 92,000 distinct CDR3 sequences listed, approximately 12% were seen once. This TCR was sampled from a male donor with early-stage non-small cell lung cancer. V and J are TRBV5-1 and TRBJ2-2; unclear D gene. This sample comprised PBMCs, obtained at surgery. The CDR3 sequence is CASSLYNTGELFF. The CDR3 DNA reads TGCGCCAGCAGCCTATACAACACCGGGGAGCTGTTTTTT.